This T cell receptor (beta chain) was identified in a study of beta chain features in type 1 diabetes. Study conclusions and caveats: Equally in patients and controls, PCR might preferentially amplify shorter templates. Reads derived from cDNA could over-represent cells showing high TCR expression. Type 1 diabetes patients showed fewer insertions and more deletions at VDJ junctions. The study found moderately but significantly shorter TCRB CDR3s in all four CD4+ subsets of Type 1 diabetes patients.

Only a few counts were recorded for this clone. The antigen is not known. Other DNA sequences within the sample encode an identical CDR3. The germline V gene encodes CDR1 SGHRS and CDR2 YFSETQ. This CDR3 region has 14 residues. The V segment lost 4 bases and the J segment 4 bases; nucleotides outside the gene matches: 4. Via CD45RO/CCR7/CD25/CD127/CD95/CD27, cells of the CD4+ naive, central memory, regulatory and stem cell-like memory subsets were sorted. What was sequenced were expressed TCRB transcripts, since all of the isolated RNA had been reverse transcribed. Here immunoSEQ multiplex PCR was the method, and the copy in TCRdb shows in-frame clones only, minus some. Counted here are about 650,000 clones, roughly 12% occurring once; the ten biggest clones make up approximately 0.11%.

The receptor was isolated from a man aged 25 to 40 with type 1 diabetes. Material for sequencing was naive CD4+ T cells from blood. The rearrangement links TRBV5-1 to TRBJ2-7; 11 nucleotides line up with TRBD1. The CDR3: CASSRGQGAYEQYF. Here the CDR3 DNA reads TGCGCCAGCAGCAGAGGACAGGGGGCGTACGAGCAGTACTTC.